The 20 T cell receptor beta chains below were found in one sample sequenced in a study of blood T cell repertoires in COVID-19. Clones were sequenced by immunoSEQ multiplex PCR, and TCRdb holds only the in-frame ones, with some missing. The table includes about 200,000 clones, 80% detected once. Sequencing was performed on peripheral blood. The receptor set was obtained from a man in his 60s with acute or convalescent COVID-19.

This clone occurred many times. The chain links TRBV4-2 to TRBJ2-1; 11 positions match TRBD2. Per the germline V gene, CDR1 is LGHNA and CDR2 is YNFKEQ. V trimming: 0 bases; J trimming: 4 bases; junction bases outside the gene matches: 2. The CDR3 extends over 16 amino acids. The CDR3 reads CASSQDLAGGYNEQFF. CDR3 DNA: TGTGCCAGCAGCCAAGATCTAGCGGGGGGTTACAATGAGCAGTTCTTC.

The V and J genes are TRBV24-1 and TRBJ2-5, with D perhaps TRBD1 (5 bases). V lost 3 bases to trimming and J lost 2 bases, with 12 bases between them. CDR1 KGHDR and CDR2 SFDVKD come from the germline V gene. This CDR3 has 15 residues. CDR3 in DNA: TGTGCCACCAGTGATCCCCAGGGTGGTCAAGAGACCCAGTACTTC. Its translation is CATSDPQGGQETQYF.

Only one count was recorded for this clone. Other DNA sequences in this specimen translate into the identical CDR3. The rearrangement links TRBV7-3 to TRBJ2-1; 9 nucleotides agree with TRBD2. J was trimmed by 1 base and V by 5 bases; bases with no gene match: 3. The germline V gene has CDR1 SGHTA and CDR2 FQGTGA. This CDR3 has 15 residues. Here the CDR3 DNA reads TGTGCCAGCAGCCGAACTAGCGGGTCCTACAATGAGCAGTTCTTC. Translation gives CASSRTSGSYNEQFF.

This chain connects TRBV6-2 or TRBV6-3 to TRBJ2-7; 10 nucleotides align to TRBD1. The CDR3 extends over 15 amino acids. Germline CDR1 and CDR2: MNHEY and SVGEGT. V trimming: 1 base; J trimming: 6 bases; junction bases outside the gene matches: 6. This CDR3 is CASSYWGQGMGEQYF. CDR3 DNA: TGTGCCAGCAGTTACTGGGGACAGGGGATGGGCGAGCAGTACTTC.

The rearrangement uses TRBV15 and TRBJ1-2; tentatively, D is TRBD1 (6 bases). CDR1 and CDR2 (germline): LNHNV, YYDKDF (reference sequence). The V gene lost 5 bases and the J gene lost 4 bases, with 17 bases spanning the gap. The CDR3 totals 15 residues. The CDR3 loop reads CATSPTGGPFYGYTF. CDR3 coding DNA: TGTGCCACCAGCCCCACGGGGGGGCCCTTCTATGGCTACACCTTC.

This clone was detected only once. This sample includes further DNA sequences coding for the same CDR3. The chain joins TRBV5-1 to TRBJ2-1; D is uncertain. Trimming pared 0 bases from V and 0 bases from J, leaving 7 bases between. Germline V gene sequence: CDR1 SGHRS, CDR2 YFSETQ. This CDR3 is built from 15 residues. Here the CDR3 reads CASSLASSSYNEQFF. The CDR3 nucleotides read TGCGCCAGCAGCTTGGCATCGAGCTCCTACAATGAGCAGTTCTTC.

The chain couples TRBV5-5 to TRBJ1-6, with a weak D call TRBD1 (6 bases). V was trimmed by 2 bases and J by 6 bases, leaving 15 bases between them. Germline V CDR1 and CDR2: SGHKS, YYEKEE (reference sequence). The CDR3 totals 16 residues. The CDR3 DNA follows: TGTGCCAGCAGCTTTAGAGCCCAGGGGTCTAATTCACCCCTCCACTTT. It specifies CASSFRAQGSNSPLHF.

The gene calls are TRBV27 and TRBJ2-7; D is possibly TRBD2 (6 bases). Germline CDR1 is MNHEY and CDR2 is SMNVEV (reference sequence). Trimming cost V 1 base and J 1 base, with 17 bases left between them. This CDR3 region has 17 residues. The CDR3 sequence: CASSLYEGLGVSYEQYF. The CDR3 nucleotides read TGTGCCAGCAGTTTATACGAGGGACTGGGGGTTTCCTACGAGCAGTACTTC.

The J gene is TRBJ2-1, the V gene TRBV15; TRBD2 matches at 9 bases. Germline V lookup: CDR1 LNHNV, CDR2 YYDKDF (reference sequence). With 6 bases clipped from V and 3 bases from J, the junction kept 12 bases outside the gene matches. The CDR3 runs 17 residues. The CDR3 nucleotides are TGTGCCACCAGACGACCGGGACTAGCCCCTCTCTACAATGAGCAGTTCTTC. Its protein product is CATRRPGLAPLYNEQFF.

The sample holds a few counts of this clone. The chain employs TRBV21-1 and TRBJ2-7; the table's D call TRBD1 went unverified against the DNA. TRBV21-1 is deemed a pseudogene. The CDR3 totals 14 residues. Here the CDR3 reads CASSKEGQAYEQYF. In DNA form, the CDR3 reads TGTGCCAGCAGCAAAGAGGGACAGGCCTACGAGCAGTACTTC.

The chain has TRBV5-4 and TRBJ1-4; no definite D call. V gave up 4 bases and J gave up 3 bases, with 7 bases separating them. This CDR3 comprises 13 residues. Germline-derived CDR1 and CDR2 are SGHNT and YYREEE (reference sequence). The CDR3 sequence is CASSRAPNEKLFF. CDR3 DNA sequence: TGTGCCAGCAGCCGTGCGCCTAATGAAAAACTGTTTTTT.

Worth noting for this clone: With a much larger clone just one base away, this may be a read error. The chain recombines TRBV9 with TRBJ2-1, with 11 bases matching TRBD2. CDR1 is SGDLS and CDR2 is YYNGEE in the germline V gene. V dropped 6 bases and J dropped 5; count of bases not matched to a gene: 1. The CDR3 has 13 residues. Written as DNA, the CDR3 is TGTGCCAGCACTAGCGGGGGGAACAATGAGCAGTTCTTC. This encodes CASTSGGNNEQFF.

With respect to this clone: Mismatch with germline at one junction end may stem from a read error. J is TRBJ2-2 and V is TRBV19; TRBD2 matches 9 bases. Germline V gives CDR1 LNHDA, CDR2 SQIVND (reference sequence). This CDR3 comprises 15 residues. CDR3 DNA: TGTGCCGCTGCTTGGCGGGGGGGGAACACCGGGAAGCTGTTTTTT. Its translation is CAAAWRGGNTGKLFF.

The chain combines TRBV10-3 with TRBJ1-4; 9 nucleotides align to TRBD1. V lost 3 bases, J lost 8 bases, and 7 bases stayed unmatched. This CDR3 has 15 amino acids. In germline, CDR1 is ENHRY, CDR2 SYGVKD. The CDR3 loop reads CAISEGQGMGEKLFF. CDR3 DNA sequence: TGTGCCATCAGTGAAGGACAGGGGATGGGGGAAAAACTGTTTTTT.

The rearrangement joins TRBV6-6 to TRBJ2-7, with D unclear. V was pared by 0 bases and J by 2 bases, with 8 bases between. The CDR3 has 14 residues. Per germline, CDR1 MNHNY and CDR2 SVGAGI (reference sequence). The CDR3 is CASSYSRLAYEQYF. For the CDR3, the DNA is TGTGCCAGCAGTTACTCAAGACTGGCCTACGAGCAGTACTTC.

This chain links TRBV9 with TRBJ1-5, with D uncertain. Germline lookup yields CDR1 SGDLS and CDR2 YYNGEE. CDR3 size: 14 residues. V gave up 0 bases and J gave up 2 bases, with 6 bases separating them. The CDR3 nucleotides read TGTGCCAGCAGCGTAGATAGCGGCAATCAGCCCCAGCATTTT. Translating gives CASSVDSGNQPQHF.

This clone showed up just a few times. The V and J genes are TRBV11-2 and TRBJ2-3; no reliable D call. Germline CDR1 is SGHAT and CDR2 is FQNNGV. CDR3 length equals 13 residues. Trimming took 0 bases from V and 6 from J, leaving 7 bases between them. CDR3 amino acids: CASSLDHLDTQYF. In DNA, the CDR3 is TGTGCCAGCAGCTTAGATCATTTGGATACGCAGTATTTT.

The V call is TRBV29-1, the J call TRBJ1-2; 8 positions agree with TRBD1. Germline loops: CDR1 SQVTM, CDR2 ANQGSEA. V was pared by 4 bases and J by 0 bases, with 13 bases of the junction left unmatched. The CDR3 is made up of 17 amino acids. The CDR3 DNA reads as TGCAGCGTTGGTCGGGACAGGAGTCCCTTAGCTAACTATGGCTACACCTTC. Translated, it gives CSVGRDRSPLANYGYTF. Complete variable domain (other parts from reference TRBV29-1 and TRBJ1-2): SAVISQKPSRDICQRGTSLTIQCQVDSQVTMMFWYRQQPGQSLTLIATANQGSEATYESGFVIDKFPISRPNLTFSTLTVSNMSPEDSSIYLCSVGRDRSPLANYGYTFGSGTRLTVV.

The chain employs TRBV27 and TRBJ1-3; tentatively, D is TRBD1 (6 bases). The length of the CDR3 is 15 residues. Germline V lookup: CDR1 MNHEY, CDR2 SMNVEV (reference sequence). Trimming took 5 bases from V and 3 from J, leaving 14 bases between them. The CDR3 reads CASSPQGIGGNTIYF. CDR3 nucleotide sequence: TGTGCCAGCAGTCCACAGGGAATCGGTGGAAACACCATATATTTT.

This chain uses TRBV11-2 with TRBJ2-7, with a possible D match to TRBD1 (5 bases). The CDR3 covers 12 residues. Germline CDR1 reads SGHAT; CDR2 reads FQNNGV. The ends were cut back, 1 base at V and 6 bases at J, with 7 bases in the middle. The CDR3 loop is CASSLVRGEQYF. The CDR3 nucleotides are TGTGCCAGCAGCTTAGTTAGGGGCGAGCAGTACTTC. The complete variable domain, with remaining parts taken from reference TRBV11-2 and TRBJ2-7, reads EAGVAQSPRYKIIEKRQSVAFWCNPISGHATLYWYQQILGQGPKLLIQFQNNGVVDDSQLPKDRFSAERLKGVDSTLKIQPAKLEDSAVYLCASSLVRGEQYFGPGTRLTVT.